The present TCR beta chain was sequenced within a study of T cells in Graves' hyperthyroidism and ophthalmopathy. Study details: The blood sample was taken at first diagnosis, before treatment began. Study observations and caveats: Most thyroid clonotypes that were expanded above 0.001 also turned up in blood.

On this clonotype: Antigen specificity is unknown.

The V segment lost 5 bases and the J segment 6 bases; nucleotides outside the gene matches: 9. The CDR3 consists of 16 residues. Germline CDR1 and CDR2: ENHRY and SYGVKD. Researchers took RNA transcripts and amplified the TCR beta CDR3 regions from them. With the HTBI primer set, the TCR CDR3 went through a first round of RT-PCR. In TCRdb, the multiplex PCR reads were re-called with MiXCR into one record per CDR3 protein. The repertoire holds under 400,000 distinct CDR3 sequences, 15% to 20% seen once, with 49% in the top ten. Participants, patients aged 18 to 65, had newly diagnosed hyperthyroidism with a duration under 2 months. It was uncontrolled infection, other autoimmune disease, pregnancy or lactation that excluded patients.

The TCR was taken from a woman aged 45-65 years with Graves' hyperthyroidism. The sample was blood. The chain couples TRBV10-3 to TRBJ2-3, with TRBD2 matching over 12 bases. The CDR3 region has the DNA TGTGCCATCAGTTCGACTAGCGGGGGACCCATTGATACGCAGTATTTT. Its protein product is CAISSTSGGPIDTQYF.